What follows is one TCR beta chain and its context. V gave up 2 bases and J gave up 6 bases; unmatched junction bases: 6. This CDR3 contains 16 residues. Germline V gene sequence: CDR1 SGHTA, CDR2 FQGNSA. Only in-frame clones appear in the TCRdb table, and some are missing; sequencing was by immunoSEQ multiplex PCR. The table records roughly 220,000 clones, under 90% of them present only once. This entry comes from a study of blood T cell repertoires in COVID-19. Looking at the study overall: In each case, the material was cDNA or gDNA derived from T cells, B-cell-depleted T cells, or PBMCs.

The TCR comes from a man aged 30 to 45 with active or convalescent COVID-19. Material for sequencing was peripheral blood. V is TRBV7-2 and J is TRBJ2-1, with TRBD1 matching 11 bases. DNA for the CDR3: TGTGCCAGCAGCTTACCCTCCGGGACAGGGGGCAATGAGCAGTTCTTC. It translates to CASSLPSGTGGNEQFF.